Presented here are 26 T cell receptor beta chains from one specimen sequenced in a study of blood T cell repertoires in COVID-19. Produced via immunoSEQ multiplex PCR; TCRdb's table is partial and in-frame only. The top ten clones hold about 15% of a sample with about 69,000 clones, roughly 80% of them seen once. The specimen was peripheral blood. All receptors come from a man aged 55 to 70 with acute or convalescent COVID-19.

The chain couples TRBV4-3 to TRBJ1-5, with D tentatively TRBD1 (6 bases). This CDR3 region has 15 residues. The V gene lost 0 bases and the J gene lost 6 bases, with 12 bases spanning the gap. Germline V gene data show CDR1 as LGHNA and CDR2 as YSLEER. CDR3 residues: CASSQDRGMGQPQHF. The CDR3 DNA is TGCGCCAGCAGCCAAGATAGGGGGATGGGTCAGCCCCAGCATTTT.

The count of this clone is one. The chain uses TRBV7-2 and TRBJ1-5, with D possibly matching TRBD1 (6 bases). CDR1 and CDR2 from the germline V gene are SGHTA and FQGNSA. This CDR3 is built from 18 residues. V was clipped by 5 bases and J by 2 bases, with 22 bases between them. CDR3 loop: CASSPTGYPSLRNQPQHF. CDR3 DNA sequence: TGTGCCAGCAGCCCAACAGGGTACCCCTCTTTGCGCAATCAGCCCCAGCATTTT.

The chain combines TRBV10-3 with TRBJ1-2, with D unclear. V was cut by 8 bases and J by 7 bases, with 11 bases left in between. CDR3 length equals 11 residues. Germline CDR1 is ENHRY and CDR2 is SYGVKD. The CDR3 sequence is CAILGEFGYTF. The CDR3 DNA follows: TGTGCCATCCTCGGGGAATTTGGCTACACCTTC.

The chain combines TRBV7-8 with TRBJ1-1; D uncertain. Germline V CDR1 and CDR2: SGHVS, FQNEAQ. The CDR3 has 15 amino acids. Trimming pared 1 base from V and 5 bases from J, leaving 14 bases between. The CDR3 region has the DNA TGTGCCAGCAGCTTAGTAGCGGAGGGAGTTACTGAAGCTTTCTTT. The encoded protein is CASSLVAEGVTEAFF. The variable domain in full, with the rest retrieved from reference TRBV7-8 and TRBJ1-1, is GAGVSQSPRYKVAKRGQDVALRCDPISGHVSLFWYQQALGQGPEFLTYFQNEAQLDKSGLPSDRFFAERPEGSVSTLKIQRTQQEDSAVYLCASSLVAEGVTEAFFGQGTRLTVV.

The CDR3 reads CASSRYGTAQETQYF. The CDR3 DNA is TGCGCCAGCAGCCGATACGGGACAGCCCAAGAGACCCAGTACTTC. This chain joins TRBV4-1 and TRBJ2-5; TRBD1 matches 7 bases. The CDR3 covers 15 residues. V lost 4 bases and J lost 1; bases outside the gene matches: 6. Germline V gene lookup returns CDR1 MGHRA and CDR2 YSYEKL.

V is TRBV12-3 or TRBV12-4 and J is TRBJ1-5, with no clear D. The CDR3 runs 13 residues. With 3 bases removed from V and 5 bases from J, the gap between germline ends came to 8 bases. The CDR3 loop is CASSLKRDQPQHF. In DNA, the CDR3 is TGTGCCAGCAGTTTGAAGAGGGATCAGCCCCAGCATTTT.

This clone appeared once. V usage is TRBV4-1 and J usage is TRBJ2-5; D is perhaps TRBD2 (5 bases). V dropped 1 base and J dropped 1 base, with 13 bases sitting between them. This CDR3 comprises 16 residues. CDR1 is MGHRA and CDR2 is YSYEKL in the germline V gene. The CDR3 is CASSQGSGGSQETQYF. CDR3 nucleotides: TGCGCCAGCAGCCAAGGTTCGGGTGGGAGCCAAGAGACCCAGTACTTC.

This clone was counted between two and nine times. This rearrangement joins TRBV28 to TRBJ2-2, with D unclear. The CDR3 is 12 residues long. Looked up from germline, CDR1 is MDHEN and CDR2 is SYDVKM. Trimming shortened V by 1 base and J by 7 bases, and 4 bases separated the two germline ends. The CDR3 reads CASSLFRGELFF. CDR3 nucleotide sequence: TGTGCCAGCAGTTTATTCCGCGGGGAGCTGTTTTTT.

The chain recombines TRBV7-2 with TRBJ2-2, with D possibly matching TRBD2 (6 bases). CDR3 length: 15 amino acids. Germline V gene lookup returns CDR1 SGHTA and CDR2 FQGNSA. Between the trimmed V and J ends, which lost 5 bases and 6 bases, there was a span of 16 bases. Here the CDR3 DNA reads TGTGCCAGCAGCATGACTAGTAATGGGCCCGGGGAGCTGTTTTTT. Protein product: CASSMTSNGPGELFF.

V is TRBV15 and J is TRBJ2-7; D remains unclear. The CDR3 spans 13 residues. Germline values: CDR1 LNHNV, CDR2 YYDKDF (reference sequence). V lost 3 bases to trimming and J lost 4 bases, with 10 bases between them. CDR3 loop: CATSSPLRYEQYF. CDR3 coding DNA: TGTGCCACCAGCAGCCCTTTGAGGTACGAGCAGTACTTC.

The chain recombines TRBV12-3 or TRBV12-4 with TRBJ2-7; D remains unclear. This CDR3 has 13 amino acids. Trimming took 6 bases from V and 5 from J, leaving 14 bases between them. CDR3 bases: TGTGCCAGCAGACCTTCTAGGTGGGACGAGCAGTACTTC. Translation: CASRPSRWDEQYF.

The chain combines TRBV6-1 with TRBJ1-5, with 7 nucleotides matching TRBD1. J was trimmed by 0 bases and V by 6 bases; bases with no gene match: 11. Germline V CDR1 and CDR2: MNHNS, SASEGT. The CDR3 consists of 17 residues. CDR3 nucleotide sequence: TGTGCCAGCAGAGAACGGCAGGGGGTATATAGCAATCAGCCCCAGCATTTT. The encoded protein is CASRERQGVYSNQPQHF.

The CDR3 DNA is TGTGCCTGGGGCCGGGACAGTAATCAGCCCCAGCATTTT. Residues: CAWGRDSNQPQHF. V is TRBV30 and J is TRBJ1-5; 7 bases align to TRBD1. V lost 5 bases to trimming and J lost 4 bases; unmatched junction nucleotides: 5. CDR1 and CDR2 from the germline V gene are GTSNPN and SVGIG (reference sequence). The CDR3 extends over 13 amino acids.

V and J are TRBV27 and TRBJ2-3; 10 positions agree with TRBD2. This CDR3 has 15 residues. Germline V CDR1 and CDR2: MNHEY, SMNVEV (reference sequence). V was clipped by 2 bases and J by 2 bases; unmatched bases: 1. The CDR3 nucleotides read TGTGCCAGCAGTTTACTAGCGGGGGCCACAGATACGCAGTATTTT. Residues: CASSLLAGATDTQYF.

The V and J genes are TRBV18 and TRBJ1-5; 8 bases align to TRBD1. Germline CDR1 reads KGHSH; CDR2 reads LQKENI. This CDR3 is built from 15 residues. V dropped 8 bases and J dropped 2; count of bases not matched to a gene: 8. The DNA for the CDR3 is TGTGCCAGCACCCAGGGGGCAGGGGGCAATCAGCCCCAGCATTTT. It codes for CASTQGAGGNQPQHF.

In its sample, this clone was seen once. This chain's CDR3 is CAWSPDRGGEKLFF. The DNA of the CDR3 is TGTGCCTGGAGCCCGGACAGGGGTGGTGAAAAACTGTTTTTT. V gene TRBV30 combines with J gene TRBJ1-4; TRBD1 agrees at 9 bases. With 3 bases clipped from V and 7 bases from J, the junction kept 6 bases outside the gene matches. The germline gives CDR1 GTSNPN, CDR2 SVGIG (reference sequence). The length of the CDR3 is 14 residues.

In DNA, the CDR3 is TGTGCCAGCAGCGGCCGGGGAGGACACTATGGCTACACCTTC. Its translation: CASSGRGGHYGYTF. The V and J genes are TRBV7-9 and TRBJ1-2; D gene unclear. From germline, CDR1 is SEHNR and CDR2 FQNEAQ (reference sequence). The V end lost 5 bases, the J end lost 3 bases, and 13 bases lay between the germline ends. This CDR3 is 14 amino acids long.

On this clone: The sample has other DNA sequences that encode this CDR3 too. The chain is built from TRBV18 and TRBJ1-2; a weak D match, TRBD1 (5 bases). The germline V and J ends were trimmed by 2 bases and 4 bases, with 8 bases remaining between them. This CDR3 spans 13 amino acids. In germline, CDR1 is KGHSH, CDR2 LQKENI. CDR3 coding DNA: TGTGCCAGCTCACCAGACAGAGGCTATGGCTACACCTTC. This translates into CASSPDRGYGYTF.

The CDR3 spells CASSQSGEGTGELFF. CDR3 DNA sequence: TGTGCCAGCAGCCAATCAGGGGAGGGGACCGGGGAGCTGTTTTTT. The chain has TRBV4-2 and TRBJ2-2; D perhaps matches TRBD2 (7 bases). Trimming removed 2 bases at V and 5 bases at J, with 12 bases between. This CDR3 contains 15 residues. Germline V gives CDR1 LGHNA, CDR2 YNFKEQ.

A few counts support this clone. A junction end diverges from the germline sequence, so it may reflect a read error. This chain connects TRBV19 to TRBJ1-1; TRBD1 matches at 10 bases. The CDR3 sequence is 15 residues long. CDR1 is LNHDA and CDR2 is SQIVND in the germline V gene (reference sequence). The CDR3 region has the DNA TGTGCCAGTAGTATAAGTCTCCGACAGGGGGCGTCCATAGTCTTT. This sequence encodes CASSISLRQGASIVF.

The V call is TRBV4-2, the J call TRBJ2-3; TRBD2 matches at 8 bases. The CDR3 extends over 16 amino acids. V lost 3 bases, J lost 2 bases, and 7 bases stayed unmatched. The germline V gene encodes CDR1 LGHNA and CDR2 YNFKEQ. CDR3 in DNA: TGTGCCAGCAGCCATGGGTCGGGGGGGATCACAGATACGCAGTATTTT. Translation gives CASSHGSGGITDTQYF.

This clone was counted a few times. The rearrangement links TRBV7-3 to TRBJ2-1; 7 nucleotides match TRBD1. The germline CDR1 and CDR2 sequences are SGHTA and FQGTGA. V dropped 5 bases and J dropped 6; count of bases not matched to a gene: 7. The CDR3 is made up of 14 amino acids. CDR3 bases: TGTGCCAGCAGCGACTTACAGGGGAGCAATGAGCAGTTCTTC. Amino acids: CASSDLQGSNEQFF.

J is TRBJ1-2 and V is TRBV6-2 or TRBV6-3, with D unresolved. This CDR3 has 15 amino acids. Deletions cut 1 base from V and 0 bases from J, with 9 bases between. Germline lookup yields CDR1 MNHEY and CDR2 SVGEGT. The CDR3, as DNA: TGTGCCAGCAGTTACTTAGCGGGAGCTAACTATGGCTACACCTTC. Protein product: CASSYLAGANYGYTF.

The chain is built from TRBV20-1 and TRBJ2-1, with a possible D match to TRBD1 (6 bases). The germline V gene encodes CDR1 DFQATT and CDR2 SNEGSKA (reference sequence). The CDR3 is 14 amino acids. The germline V and J ends were trimmed by 3 bases and 5 bases, with 14 bases remaining between them. The CDR3 here is CSASTWTANNEQFF. The CDR3, as DNA: TGCAGTGCTAGTACCTGGACAGCGAACAATGAGCAGTTCTTC.

The chain recombines TRBV7-9 with TRBJ2-3; 12 bases are a match to TRBD1. The CDR3 has 16 residues. V shed 3 bases, J shed 4 bases, and the junction held 5 bases outside the gene matches. CDR1 SEHNR and CDR2 FQNEAQ come from the germline V gene (reference sequence). The CDR3, as DNA: TGTGCCAGCAGCTTGGGGGACAGGGGGCTTTCAGATACGCAGTATTTT. It translates to CASSLGDRGLSDTQYF.

The J gene is TRBJ1-5, the V gene TRBV5-8; weak D call: TRBD1 (5 bases). Trimming removed 4 bases at V and 6 bases at J, with 23 bases between. The germline V gene encodes CDR1 SGHTS and CDR2 YDEGEE. The CDR3 extends over 17 amino acids. The chain's CDR3 is CASSGTDRDGLVQPQHF. For the CDR3, the DNA is TGTGCCAGCAGCGGGACTGACCGGGACGGCCTAGTTCAGCCCCAGCATTTT.